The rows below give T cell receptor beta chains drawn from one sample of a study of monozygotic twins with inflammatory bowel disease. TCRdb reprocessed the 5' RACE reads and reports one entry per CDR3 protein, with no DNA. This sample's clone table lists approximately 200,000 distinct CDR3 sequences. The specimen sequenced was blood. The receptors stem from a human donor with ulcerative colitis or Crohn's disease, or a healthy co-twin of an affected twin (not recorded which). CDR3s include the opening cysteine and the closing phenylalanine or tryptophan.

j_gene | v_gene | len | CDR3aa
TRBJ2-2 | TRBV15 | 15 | CATRRQGGLTGELFF
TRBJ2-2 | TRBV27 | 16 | CASSLEGPQLAGELFF
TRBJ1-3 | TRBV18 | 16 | CASSPRQDLAGNTIYF
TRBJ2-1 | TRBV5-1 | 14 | CASSPMGPLGEQFF
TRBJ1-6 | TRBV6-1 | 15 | CASSEAKAPGWALHF
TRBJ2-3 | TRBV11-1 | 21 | CASSFGLGGPKAPSRGVTQYF
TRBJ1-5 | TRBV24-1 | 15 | CATSDPTGGDQPQHF
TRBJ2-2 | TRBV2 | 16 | CASSEAIQGAAGELFF
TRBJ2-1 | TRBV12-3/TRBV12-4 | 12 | CASSPLPNEQFF
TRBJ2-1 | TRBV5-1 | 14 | CASGGDYSYNEQFF
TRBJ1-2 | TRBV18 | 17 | CASSPRHEDRRHYGYTF
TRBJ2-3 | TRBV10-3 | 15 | CAISEWGTYTDTQYF
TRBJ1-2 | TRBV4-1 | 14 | CASSQETGTGGYTF
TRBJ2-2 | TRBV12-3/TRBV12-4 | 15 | CASSRTSGGTGELFF
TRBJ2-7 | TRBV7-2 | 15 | CASSLEPLALDEQYF
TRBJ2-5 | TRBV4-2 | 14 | CASSHGTAQETQYF
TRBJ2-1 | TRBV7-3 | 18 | CASSLIPTPRDLYNEQFF
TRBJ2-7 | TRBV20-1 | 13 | CSAGSGESYEQYF
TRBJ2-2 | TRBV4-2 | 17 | CASSLKRAGTDTGELFF
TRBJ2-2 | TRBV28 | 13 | CASSSGTTGELFF
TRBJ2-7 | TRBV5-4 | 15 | CASSSQGQSQYEQYF
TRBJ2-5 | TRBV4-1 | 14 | CASSQAGGKETQYF
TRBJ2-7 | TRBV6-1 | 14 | CASKRHTGSDEQYF
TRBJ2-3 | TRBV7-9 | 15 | CASSFVAGSGDTQYF
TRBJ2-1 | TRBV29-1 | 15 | CSASPGLASYNEQFF
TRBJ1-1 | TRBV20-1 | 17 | CSARDFGGRLENTEAFF
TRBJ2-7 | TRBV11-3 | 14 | CASSPDARAYEQYF
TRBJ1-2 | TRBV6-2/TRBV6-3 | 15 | CASSYSTVRGGGYTF
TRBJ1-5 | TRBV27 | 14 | CAITQGGSNQPQHF
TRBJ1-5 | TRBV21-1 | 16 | CASSPSRGRNNQPQHF
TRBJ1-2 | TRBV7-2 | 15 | CASSRRGQPDYGYTF
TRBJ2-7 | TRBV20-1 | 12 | CSASGTGDEQYF
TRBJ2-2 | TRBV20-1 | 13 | CSATAANTGELFF
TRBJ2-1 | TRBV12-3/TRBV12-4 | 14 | CASVFGGNLDEQFF
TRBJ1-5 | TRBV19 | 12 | CASRARAGPQHF
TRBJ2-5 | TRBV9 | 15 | CASSVGTGGFETQYF
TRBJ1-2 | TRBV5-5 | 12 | CASSLVSYGYTF
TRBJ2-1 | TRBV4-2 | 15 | CASGNSGGAGNEQFF
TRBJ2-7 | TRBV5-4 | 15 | CASSLFTTPPDEQYF
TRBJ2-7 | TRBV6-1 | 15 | CASSEPTGAPYEQYF
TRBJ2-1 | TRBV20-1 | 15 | CSAVYFGQGGNEQFF
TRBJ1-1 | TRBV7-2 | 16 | CASSFEPVGSDTEAFF
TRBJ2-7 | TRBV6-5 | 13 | CASSYSRTYEQYF
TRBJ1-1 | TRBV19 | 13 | CASPPPWNTEAFF
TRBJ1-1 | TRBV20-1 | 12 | CSALQGETEAFF
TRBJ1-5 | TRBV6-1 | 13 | CASGVRRDQPQHF
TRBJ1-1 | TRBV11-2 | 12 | CASSFYGTEAFF
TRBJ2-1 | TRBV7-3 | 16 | CASSPSGGGLNNEQFF
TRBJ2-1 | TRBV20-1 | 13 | CSASAGGWNEQFF
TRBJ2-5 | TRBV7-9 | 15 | CASSLFGQIEETQYF
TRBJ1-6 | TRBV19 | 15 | CARPEQGRANSPLHF
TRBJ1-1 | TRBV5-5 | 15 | CASSPPGHGNTEAFF
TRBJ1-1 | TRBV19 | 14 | CASSVPGPYTEAFF
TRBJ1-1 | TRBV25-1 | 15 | CASSEYQGGHTEAFF